This T cell receptor beta chain is from a study of identical twins. Overall study findings and caveats: Among beta out-of-frame sequences, excess sharing between twins appeared weaker. Zero-insertion findings could be partly confounded by invariant cells (MAIT and iNKT cells).

V gave up 0 bases and J gave up 1 base, with 16 bases separating them. Germline CDR1 is ENHRY and CDR2 is SYGVKD. This CDR3 comprises 18 residues. Among all donors, each was a healthy Caucasian. This clonotype was seen only a few times. As yet, its antigen is unknown. Addition of a universal primer site occurred through template switching, and cDNA carried unique molecular identifiers. TCRdb called the 5' RACE reads again in MiXCR, with one record for every CDR3 protein. Of approximately 530,000 distinct CDR3 sequences listed, around 20% are singletons. These sequences were also reported in another study, on yellow fever vaccine responses in identical twins.

The V call is TRBV10-3, the J call TRBJ1-5; D is perhaps TRBD1 (5 bases). The clonotype originates from a woman younger than 35 in good health. Input material: CD4+ T cells sorted from blood. The CDR3 loop reads CAISESAKRGMSNQPQHF. The DNA of the CDR3 is TGTGCCATCAGTGAGTCCGCCAAGAGGGGCATGAGCAATCAGCCCCAGCATTTT.